This TCR beta chain was sequenced for a study of cytomegalovirus exposure and HLA in healthy donors. J gave up 3 bases and V 1 base, and 6 bases lay outside the gene matches. This CDR3 has 15 residues. Germline loops: CDR1 LGHNA, CDR2 YSLEER. PCR amplification relied on 60 Vbeta primers (plus 13 Jbeta primers). Sequencing used immunoSEQ multiplex PCR; TCRdb keeps in-frame clones, though not all of them. The sample has roughly 180,000 clones, under 80% seen once; the top ten hold around 2.3%. The chain combines TRBV4-3 with TRBJ2-7; 7 bases are shared with TRBD1. Input material: PBMCs. This TCR derives from a woman in her 30s in good health and CMV-seropositive. CDR3: CASSQGQGGGYEQYF. In nucleotides, the CDR3 is TGCGCCAGCAGCCAAGGACAGGGCGGCGGCTACGAGCAGTACTTC.